The clone carrying this TCR beta chain was counted ten times or more. Antigen unknown. TCRdb redid the calling of the 5' RACE reads with MiXCR, one entry per CDR3 protein. The repertoire holds about 250,000 distinct CDR3 sequences, with 18% as singletons. Germline CDR1 is SGHRS and CDR2 is YFSETQ. V lost 3 bases to trimming and J lost 5 bases, with 9 bases between them. CDR3 size: 13 residues. This entry is derived from a study of T-cell memory formation after mild COVID-19. General study findings and limits: Some SARS-CoV-2-responding clones were already detected in memory before infection.

The chain employs TRBV5-1 and TRBJ2-1; D uncertain. Input material: PBMCs or a T cell subset sorted from them (not recorded which). The clonotype was recovered from a man between 18 and 29 years old who had mild COVID-19 (a few samples of this study predate the infection). Cell type and time point are not known. In DNA, the CDR3 is TGCGCCAGCAGCTCCGACCCAAACAATGAGCAGTTCTTC. This encodes CASSSDPNNEQFF.